This T cell receptor beta chain was identified in a study of T cell repertoires in cytomegalovirus infection. Study-wide context: Both a matching HLA type and CMV infection were indicated by public TCR beta signatures. The study's findings and limits: HLA-C-restricted CMV-specific TCR beta clonotypes were dominant in the ex vivo response. Accumulated public TCR beta family frequency recognized individuals carrying CMV together with the relevant HLA.

TCRdb re-called the reads with MiXCR, one entry per CDR3 protein. The sample has hundreds of thousands of distinct CDR3 sequences; approximately 24% are singletons. This CDR3 has 17 residues. The J segment lost 5 bases and the V segment lost 0 bases, leaving 8 bases of the junction unmatched. This clonotype was counted a few times. The antigen is not known. This chain connects TRBV23-1 to TRBJ2-3; 10 positions agree with TRBD1. TRBV23-1 is marked as an open reading frame, function uncertain. Material: CD8+ T cells from PBMCs. This TCR was recovered from a human donor in good health (CMV status not recorded). Some clones in this sample may be carry-over from other donors' samples. The CDR3 spells CASSQSCGTGAEDTQYF. CDR3 in DNA: TGCGCCAGCAGTCAATCGTGCGGGACAGGGGCTGAAGATACGCAGTATTTT.